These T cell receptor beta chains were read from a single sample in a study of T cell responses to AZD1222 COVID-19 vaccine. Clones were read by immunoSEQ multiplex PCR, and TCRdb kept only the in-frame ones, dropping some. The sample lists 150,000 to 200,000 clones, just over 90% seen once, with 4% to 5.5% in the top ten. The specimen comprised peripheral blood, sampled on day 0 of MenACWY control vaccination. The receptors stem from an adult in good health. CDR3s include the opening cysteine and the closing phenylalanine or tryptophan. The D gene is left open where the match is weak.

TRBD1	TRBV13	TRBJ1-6	CASSLRQGGSYNSPLHF	TGTGCCAGCAGCCTAAGACAGGGGGGCTCCTATAATTCACCCCTCCACTTT
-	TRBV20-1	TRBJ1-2	CSATPGGGYTF	TGCAGTGCCACCCCCGGGGGAGGCTACACCTTC
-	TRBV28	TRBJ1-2	CASGEGPNYGYTF	TGTGCCAGCGGGGAGGGACCTAACTATGGCTACACCTTC
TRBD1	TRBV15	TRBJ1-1	CATSSETGGITEAFF	TGTGCCACCAGCAGTGAGACAGGGGGCATCACTGAAGCTTTCTTT
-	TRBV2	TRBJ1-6	CASNGDNSPLHF	TGTGCCAGCAACGGGGATAATTCACCCCTCCACTTT
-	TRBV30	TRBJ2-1	CACSSGYNEQFF	TGTGCCTGTTCGAGCGGATACAATGAGCAGTTCTTC
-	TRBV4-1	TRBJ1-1	CASSQGRLGENTEAFF	TGCGCCAGCAGCCAAGGGCGTTTAGGGGAAAACACTGAAGCTTTCTTT
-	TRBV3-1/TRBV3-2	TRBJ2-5	CASSQEIQGGRETQYF	TGTGCCAGCAGCCAAGAGATACAGGGAGGGCGGGAGACCCAGTACTTC
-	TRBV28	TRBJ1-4	CASRSPMGASNEKLFF	TGTGCCAGCAGGTCACCTATGGGGGCTAGTAATGAAAAACTGTTTTTT
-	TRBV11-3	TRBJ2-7	CASSSPSGGSYEQYF	TGTGCCAGCAGCTCCCCCTCGGGCGGTAGTTACGAGCAGTACTTC
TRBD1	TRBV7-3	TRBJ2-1	CASSLMGQGGNEQFF	TGTGCCAGCAGCTTAATGGGACAGGGAGGGAATGAGCAGTTCTTC
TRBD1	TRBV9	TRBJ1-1	CASSVDWTGGNTEAFF	TGTGCCAGCAGCGTAGATTGGACAGGCGGCAACACTGAAGCTTTCTTT
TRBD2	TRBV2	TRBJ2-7	CASSAEREAGEQYF	TGTGCCAGCAGTGCTGAGCGGGAAGCTGGCGAGCAGTACTTC
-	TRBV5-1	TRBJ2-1	CASSSGQYNEQFF	TGCGCCAGCAGCTCCGGACAGTACAATGAGCAGTTCTTC
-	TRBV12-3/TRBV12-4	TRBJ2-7	CASSLDTYEQYF	TGTGCCAGCAGTTTAGACACCTACGAGCAGTACTTC